This T cell receptor beta chain was captured by sequencing in a study of beta chain features in type 1 diabetes. Background on the study: Cell yields, age and gender were similar between patients and healthy donors. Study-level results: The similarity of naive, central memory and Treg TCRB repertoires appeared greater among patients than among healthy donors. Whether TCRB rearrangement is influenced by HLA type was left unresolved in this analysis. Type 1 diabetes patients showed a moderate but significant shortening of TCRB CDR3s in all four CD4+ subsets.

Expressed TCRB transcripts were sequenced after all isolated RNA was converted to cDNA. Profiling relied on immunoSEQ multiplex PCR, and the TCRdb table lists in-frame clones only, not all of them. The data contain a few hundred thousand clones, approximately 15% of them singletons. This clone was seen a handful of times. Its matching antigen is unknown. Post-sort purity exceeded 95% for all sorted populations. The CDR3 runs 16 residues. Trimming removed 5 bases from V and 0 bases from J; junction bases left unmatched: 7. Looked up from germline, CDR1 is MGHRA and CDR2 is YSYEKL. Sample: naive CD4+ T cells from blood. The sequence was collected from a man aged 30 to 39 with type 1 diabetes. V and J are TRBV4-1 and TRBJ2-3; 8 nucleotides line up with TRBD1. CDR3 DNA: TGCGCCAGCAGCATGACCAGGGGGCCTAGCACAGATACGCAGTATTTT. It encodes CASSMTRGPSTDTQYF.